These 12 T cell receptor beta chains were sequenced from one sample in a study of blood T cell repertoires in COVID-19. Only in-frame clones appear in the TCRdb table, and some are missing; sequencing was by immunoSEQ multiplex PCR. Among 200,000 to 250,000 clones, 88% were seen once, and the ten largest hold around 1.5%. The sample taken for sequencing was peripheral blood. The source is a man between 18 and 29 years old with active or convalescent COVID-19.

This sequence joins TRBV7-2 and TRBJ1-1, with D maybe TRBD1 (6 bases). V shed 3 bases and J shed 0 bases, with 11 bases lying between them. Per germline, CDR1 SGHTA and CDR2 FQGNSA. The length of the CDR3 is 15 residues. CDR3 DNA sequence: TGTGCCAGCAGCTTGGGGGGGACACTGAACACTGAAGCTTTCTTT. Its translation: CASSLGGTLNTEAFF.

V is TRBV4-3 and J is TRBJ2-2; D possibly corresponds to TRBD1 (7 bases). Between the trimmed V and J ends, which lost 0 bases and 3 bases, there was a span of 8 bases. Germline-derived CDR1 and CDR2 are LGHNA and YSLEER. This CDR3 contains 15 residues. The CDR3 sequence: CASSQDRGDTGELFF. The CDR3 DNA reads as TGCGCCAGCAGCCAAGACAGGGGGGACACCGGGGAGCTGTTTTTT.

The chain uses TRBV18 and TRBJ1-5; a possible D gene is TRBD1 (6 bases). Looked up from germline, CDR1 is KGHSH and CDR2 is LQKENI. V was trimmed by 0 bases and J by 7 bases, leaving 19 bases between them. CDR3 length equals 17 residues. The chain's CDR3 is CASSPPGAAGQGQPQHF. In DNA, the CDR3 is TGTGCCAGCTCACCACCTGGGGCAGCCGGGCAGGGGCAGCCCCAGCATTTT.

This CDR3 is CASSYVRIGYTEAFF. The CDR3 DNA follows: TGTGCCAGCAGTTACGTCAGGATTGGGTACACTGAAGCTTTCTTT. The chain is built from TRBV6-2 or TRBV6-3 and TRBJ1-1; D unresolved. The length of the CDR3 is 15 residues. Deletions cut 2 bases from V and 3 bases from J, with 13 bases between. Germline V lookup: CDR1 MNHEY, CDR2 SVGEGT.

The chain is built from TRBV4-2 and TRBJ1-4; the D is unclear. The CDR3 runs to 16 residues. Germline-derived CDR1 and CDR2 are LGHNA and YNFKEQ. V was cut by 1 base and J by 3 bases, with 12 bases left in between. Here the CDR3 reads CASSQGPAGANEKLFF. Written as DNA, the CDR3 is TGTGCCAGCAGCCAAGGCCCGGCAGGCGCTAATGAAAAACTGTTTTTT.

The V and J genes are TRBV6-5 and TRBJ1-1, with TRBD1 matching over 8 bases. The CDR3 sequence is 14 residues long. Germline CDR1 MNHEY, CDR2 SVGAGI. Germline trimming cut 5 bases from V and 2 bases from J; bases unmatched to any gene: 4. Written as DNA, the CDR3 is TGTGCCAGCAGTCCCGGACAGGGAAACACTGAAGCTTTCTTT. Translation: CASSPGQGNTEAFF.

This rearrangement joins TRBV15 to TRBJ1-6; 7 positions match TRBD1. The CDR3 is made up of 14 amino acids. CDR1 is LNHNV, CDR2 YYDKDF, per germline (reference sequence). V was pared by 6 bases and J by 12 bases, with 11 bases of the junction left unmatched. CDR3 loop: CATRARQGSLPLHF. The CDR3 DNA is TGTGCCACCAGGGCCCGACAGGGTAGTTTACCCCTCCACTTT. The full variable domain, its missing parts supplied by reference TRBV15 and TRBJ1-6, is DAMVIQNPRYQVTQFGKPVTLSCSQTLNHNVMYWYQQKSSQAPKLLFHYYDKDFNNEADTPDNFQSRRPNTSFCFLDIRSPGLGDTAMYLCATRARQGSLPLHFGNGTRLTVT.

V usage is TRBV7-3 and J usage is TRBJ2-1, with 10 bases that match TRBD1. There are 14 residues in the CDR3. J was trimmed by 8 bases and V by 5 bases; bases with no gene match: 6. Germline CDR1 and CDR2: SGHTA and FQGTGA. CDR3 in amino acids: CASSRGTGAHEQFF. CDR3 nucleotides: TGTGCCAGCAGCCGTGGGACAGGGGCCCATGAGCAGTTCTTC.

The chain links TRBV5-4 to TRBJ2-1, with D tentatively TRBD2 (6 bases). The CDR3 runs 13 residues. The V end lost 2 bases, the J end lost 6 bases, and 9 bases lay between the germline ends. Looked up from germline, CDR1 is SGHNT and CDR2 is YYREEE (reference sequence). This CDR3 reads CASSLLASNEQFF. In DNA form, the CDR3 reads TGTGCCAGCAGCTTACTAGCCTCCAATGAGCAGTTCTTC. Filled out from reference TRBV5-4 and TRBJ2-1, the complete variable domain reads ETGVTQSPTHLIKTRGQQVTLRCSSQSGHNTVSWYQQALGQGPQFIFQYYREEENGRGNFPPRFSGLQFPNYSSELNVNALELDDSALYLCASSLLASNEQFFGPGTRLTVL.

This clone was seen a single time. V usage is TRBV28 and J usage is TRBJ2-3, with 9 bases lining up with TRBD1. Germline lookup yields CDR1 MDHEN and CDR2 SYDVKM. The CDR3 extends over 15 amino acids. The V gene end was trimmed by 5 bases and the J gene end by 4 bases; junction bases not matched to a gene: 7. The chain's CDR3 is CASSPLGQGPDTQYF. The CDR3 DNA reads as TGTGCCAGCAGTCCGTTGGGACAGGGCCCAGATACGCAGTATTTT.

The V gene is TRBV29-1, the J gene TRBJ2-5; TRBD2 matches at 8 bases. V shed 3 bases and J 9 bases; nucleotides not matched to a gene: 12. The length of the CDR3 is 14 residues. The germline CDR1 and CDR2 sequences are SQVTM and ANQGSEA. CDR3 nucleotides: TGCAGCGTTGATCCCACTAGCGGTGCGTCGGCCCAGTACTTC. It is translated as CSVDPTSGASAQYF.

This clone came up once. The chain employs TRBV7-2 and TRBJ2-2, with a weak D call TRBD2 (6 bases). CDR1 is SGHTA and CDR2 is FQGNSA in the germline V gene. The CDR3 contains 14 residues. V was clipped by 1 base and J by 7 bases, with 10 bases between them. The CDR3 bases are TGTGCCAGCAGCTTAGGACTAGAGGGCGGGGAGCTGTTTTTT. This sequence encodes CASSLGLEGGELFF.